This T cell receptor beta chain was obtained from a study of T-cell memory formation after mild COVID-19. Looking at the study overall: Across donors, TCR clusters were largely donor specific.

Notes on the study in general: CD4/CD8 balance held among clones contracting day 15 to 85, and later expanders leaned CD4+. CD8+ contracting clones occupied EMRA, while CD4+ ones occupied mainly CM and EM. Several responding clones turned up in pre-infection memory, indicating that cross-reactive memory may have taken part.

With regard to this clonotype: Its antigen is not known.

Germline CDR1 is KGHDR and CDR2 is SFDVKD. V lost 7 bases to trimming and J lost 3 bases; unmatched junction nucleotides: 9. This CDR3 spans 15 amino acids. TCRdb reprocessed the 5' RACE reads via MiXCR and lists one record per CDR3 protein. The sample lists approximately 400,000 distinct CDR3 sequences, more than 20% occurring once. The V call is TRBV24-1, the J call TRBJ2-3, with TRBD1 matching over 7 bases. This sequence was found in an adult woman who had mild COVID-19 (a few samples of this study predate the infection). Cell type and time point are not known. The material sequenced was PBMCs or a T cell subset sorted from them (not recorded which). CDR3: CATSVGTEKTDTQYF. CDR3 coding DNA: TGTGCCACCAGCGTAGGGACAGAGAAGACAGATACGCAGTATTTT.